Listed here are 20 T cell receptor beta chains from one sample, sequenced in a study of regulatory T cells in long-lasting Graves disease listed by TCRdb under 2021. The library was generated by multiplex PCR. Sequencing used an Illumina HiSeq 4000. CDR3 regions were amplified by Arm-PCR with iRepertoire HTBI primers to construct TCR beta libraries. TCRdb ran its own pipeline on the public reads, namely fastp trimming at Q25 and MiXCR clone calling, and kept in-frame beta chains. A single entry per CDR3 protein holds the most common genes and DNA from its merged rows. The sample table lists 400,000 or so distinct CDR3 sequences, 20% to 30% of them with a count of one. The ten largest clones add up to about 26% of the sample. According to the study, the label for this sample's time point signals: persistent/refractory GD, antithyroid drugs over 5 years with positive TRAb. RNA was extracted from PBMCs in TRIzol for both TCR sequencing and RNA sequencing.

Sequenced here: peripheral blood mononuclear cells (PBMCs), sampled when the disease was refractory, from a patient treated with antithyroid drugs. Every receptor here comes from a female donor with Graves disease.

This clonotype was seen ten or more times. Its ends do not fully match the called genes, so a read error is possible. V usage is TRBV29-1 and J usage is TRBJ1-2; 7 bases fit TRBD1. Germline loops: CDR1 SQVTM, CDR2 ANQGSEA. This CDR3 is built from 17 residues. The DNA for the CDR3 is TGCAGCGTCGAAGACACCTTGACAGGGAAGGGTGTTGGTGGCTACACCTTC. Translation: CSVEDTLTGKGVGGYTF. Variable domain in full (rest from reference TRBV29-1 and TRBJ1-2): SAVISQKPSRDICQRGTSLTIQCQVDSQVTMMFWYRQQPGQSLTLIATANQGSEATYESGFVIDKFPISRPNLTFSTLTVSNMSPEDSSIYLCSVEDTLTGKGVGGYTFGSGTRLTVV.

In this sample, this clonotype turned up many times. This rearrangement joins TRBV9 to TRBJ2-3; no definite D call. Germline V gene lookup returns CDR1 SGDLS and CDR2 YYNGEE. The CDR3 has 14 residues. Trimming removed 4 bases from V and 3 bases from J, with 12 bases in between. Written as DNA, the CDR3 is TGTGCCAGCAGCCCCACCTTACGGACAGATACGCAGTATTTT. Protein product: CASSPTLRTDTQYF.

Remarks on this clonotype: A read error may explain this, as a much larger clone is one base away. The conserved phenylalanine or tryptophan normally closing the CDR3 is absent here, so this likely arose from a read error. The chain combines TRBV28 with TRBJ2-7; 10 positions match TRBD2. J gave up 4 bases and V 6 bases, and 9 bases lay outside the gene matches. The CDR3 is 15 amino acids. From germline, CDR1 is MDHEN and CDR2 SYDVKM. The CDR3 loop reads CASSNEREGLYEQYL. CDR3 nucleotides: TGTGCCAGCAGCAACGAGCGGGAGGGCCTTTACGAGCAGTACCTC.

Only a few counts were recorded for this clonotype. The CDR3 loop reads CASSLAGQGTYNEQFF. CDR3 nucleotide sequence: TGCGCCAGCAGCTTGGCCGGGCAGGGAACCTACAATGAGCAGTTCTTC. The V gene is TRBV5-1, the J gene TRBJ2-1; maybe TRBD1 (5 bases). CDR1 is SGHRS and CDR2 is YFSETQ in the germline V gene. This CDR3 comprises 16 residues. Trimming removed 0 bases from V and 2 bases from J, with 12 bases in between. The full variable domain, rest sourced from reference TRBV5-1 and TRBJ2-1, is KAGVTQTPRYLIKTRGQQVTLSCSPISGHRSVSWYQQTPGQGLQFLFEYFSETQRNKGNFPGRFSGRQFSNSRSEMNVSTLELGDSALYLCASSLAGQGTYNEQFFGPGTRLTVL.

This clonotype was detected only a few times. This chain joins TRBV6-1 and TRBJ2-5, with D possibly being TRBD2 (5 bases). Trimming left V 5 bases short and J 2 bases short, with 9 bases between. Germline assignment: CDR1 MNHNS and CDR2 SASEGT. The CDR3 runs to 13 residues. The CDR3 nucleotides read TGTGCCAGCAGTACGAGACTACAAGAGACCCAGTACTTC. Protein: CASSTRLQETQYF.

This clonotype was counted a few times. The chain has TRBV20-1 and TRBJ1-1, with TRBD1 identical over 9 bases. This CDR3 has 16 amino acids. Germline trimming cut 5 bases from V and 4 bases from J; bases unmatched to any gene: 14. Germline V CDR1 and CDR2: DFQATT, SNEGSKA (reference sequence). DNA of the CDR3: TGCAGTGCTCCTAATACACAGGGGGCGCGAGCCACTGAAGCTTTCTTT. Protein sequence: CSAPNTQGARATEAFF.

The chain combines TRBV9 with TRBJ2-2; 9 nucleotides match TRBD1. Germline V lookup: CDR1 SGDLS, CDR2 YYNGEE. J was trimmed by 5 bases and V by 10 bases; bases with no gene match: 12. The CDR3 is made up of 15 amino acids. The CDR3 sequence is CAEDAWTGVTGELFF. The CDR3 DNA reads as TGTGCCGAAGATGCCTGGACAGGGGTAACCGGGGAGCTGTTTTTT. Supplemented by reference TRBV9 and TRBJ2-2, the full variable domain reads DSGVTQTPKHLITATGQRVTLRCSPRSGDLSVYWYQQSLDQGLQFLIQYYNGEERAKGNILERFSAQQFPDLHSELNLSSLELGDSALYFCAEDAWTGVTGELFFGEGSRLTVL.

This rearrangement joins TRBV19 to TRBJ1-5, with D hard to call. V lost 1 base to trimming and J lost 0 bases, with 7 bases between them. The CDR3 is 15 amino acids. The germline CDR1 and CDR2 sequences are LNHDA and SQIVND (reference sequence). In DNA, the CDR3 is TGTGCCAGTAGTATAGGAGGGTTTAGCAATCAGCCCCAGCATTTT. Translated: CASSIGGFSNQPQHF. Supplemented by reference TRBV19 and TRBJ1-5, the full variable domain reads DGGITQSPKYLFRKEGQNVTLSCEQNLNHDAMYWYRQDPGQGLRLIYYSQIVNDFQKGDIAEGYSVSREKKESFPLTVTSAQKNPTAFYLCASSIGGFSNQPQHFGDGTRLSIL.

The chain uses TRBV29-1 and TRBJ2-7, with D perhaps TRBD1 (5 bases). V lost 2 bases and J lost 5, with 7 bases in between. The germline V gene encodes CDR1 SQVTM and CDR2 ANQGSEA. The CDR3 contains 11 residues. The CDR3 reads CSVEQGNEQYF. For the CDR3, the DNA is TGCAGCGTTGAACAGGGCAACGAGCAGTACTTC.

This rearrangement joins TRBV7-2 to TRBJ1-2, with a tentative D call TRBD1 (5 bases). CDR1 and CDR2 (germline): SGHTA, FQGNSA. The CDR3 consists of 15 residues. Deletions cut 0 bases from V and 3 bases from J, with 11 bases between. CDR3 in amino acids: CASSLALGDHYGYTF. DNA of the CDR3: TGTGCCAGCAGCTTAGCGTTGGGGGACCACTATGGCTACACCTTC.

This clonotype occurred many times. The CDR3 DNA is TGTGCCGGTGGGGGGGAGACCCAGTACTTC. Translating it yields CAGGGETQYF. The V and J genes are TRBV7-2 and TRBJ2-5; the D gene is possibly TRBD2 (6 bases). The germline V gene encodes CDR1 SGHTA and CDR2 FQGNSA. The CDR3 length is 10 residues. V gave up 11 bases and J gave up 5 bases, with 9 bases separating them.

The gene calls are TRBV28 and TRBJ1-2, with 12 positions matching TRBD1. The CDR3 is 16 amino acids. Germline CDR1 is MDHEN and CDR2 is SYDVKM. V shed 5 bases, J shed 4 bases, and the junction held 8 bases outside the gene matches. The CDR3 DNA follows: TGTGCCAGCAGTATAGGCGGGACAGGGGGCGGCTATGGCTACACCTTC. Amino acid sequence: CASSIGGTGGGYGYTF.

This clonotype was seen more than once but under ten times. The rearrangement joins TRBV29-1 to TRBJ2-7; 11 nucleotides align to TRBD1. Trimming at V came to 4 bases and at J to 5 bases, leaving 1 base not matched to a gene. This CDR3 spans 12 amino acids. Germline V gene data show CDR1 as SQVTM and CDR2 as ANQGSEA. This CDR3 is CSVGTGGHEQYF. In DNA form, the CDR3 reads TGCAGCGTTGGGACAGGGGGCCACGAGCAGTACTTC.

Only a few counts were recorded for this clonotype. V is TRBV20-1 and J is TRBJ2-1; 10 nucleotides line up with TRBD2. The CDR3 totals 15 residues. CDR1 DFQATT and CDR2 SNEGSKA come from the germline V gene (reference sequence). With 6 bases clipped from V and 5 bases from J, the junction kept 10 bases outside the gene matches. In DNA form, the CDR3 reads TGCAGTGCGCATCTAGCGGGGGCCCAACACAATGAGCAGTTCTTC. Protein: CSAHLAGAQHNEQFF.

This clonotype has ten or more counts. The chain uses TRBV3-1 and TRBJ2-6, with D possibly being TRBD1 (6 bases). Germline V gene data show CDR1 as LGHDT and CDR2 as YNNKEL (reference sequence). V lost 2 bases to trimming and J lost 2 bases, with 13 bases between them. The CDR3 length is 17 residues. CDR3 residues: CASSQRARTAGANVLTF. The CDR3 DNA reads as TGTGCCAGCAGCCAAAGGGCCAGGACAGCTGGGGCCAACGTCCTGACTTTC.

Ten or more counts support this clonotype. The V call is TRBV20-1, the J call TRBJ2-7; 11 nucleotides align to TRBD2. This CDR3 spans 14 amino acids. CDR1 is DFQATT, CDR2 SNEGSKA, per germline (reference sequence). V gave up 7 bases and J gave up 6 bases; unmatched junction bases: 11. CDR3 loop: CSGQSTSGSPEQYF. As DNA, the CDR3 is TGCAGTGGGCAGAGCACTAGCGGGAGCCCCGAGCAGTACTTC.

The chain is built from TRBV27 and TRBJ1-5, with TRBD1 matching over 9 bases. V shed 6 bases, J shed 7 bases, and the junction held 10 bases outside the gene matches. The germline CDR1 and CDR2 sequences are MNHEY and SMNVEV (reference sequence). CDR3 length: 15 amino acids. The CDR3: CASRTGTGLGQPQHF. The CDR3 DNA reads as TGTGCCAGCAGAACCGGGACAGGGCTTGGACAGCCCCAGCATTTT.

This chain links TRBV7-9 with TRBJ2-7; a possible D gene is TRBD2 (6 bases). Trimming cost V 7 bases and J 3 bases, with 10 bases left between them. From germline, CDR1 is SEHNR and CDR2 FQNEAQ (reference sequence). The CDR3 consists of 12 residues. The CDR3: CASTPGGYEQYF. Written as DNA, the CDR3 is TGTGCCAGCACCCCCGGGGGCTACGAGCAGTACTTC.

This clonotype was recorded many times. This chain joins TRBV20-1 and TRBJ2-5; D assignment may be TRBD1 or TRBD2 (5 bases each). Germline CDR1 reads DFQATT; CDR2 reads SNEGSKA (reference sequence). The length of the CDR3 is 16 residues. Deletions cut 0 bases from V and 1 base from J, with 15 bases between. CDR3 sequence reads: CSARDLLDGGQETQYF. The CDR3 DNA follows: TGCAGTGCTAGAGATCTCTTAGATGGGGGCCAAGAGACCCAGTACTTC.

This sequence joins TRBV14 and TRBJ1-1; D not resolved. V gave up 1 base and J gave up 7 bases, with 10 bases separating them. The germline V gene has CDR1 SGHDN and CDR2 FVKESK. CDR3 length equals 13 residues. Here the CDR3 DNA reads TGTGCCAGCAGCCAAGTCTCCCCTGGTGAAGCTTTCTTT. Amino acids: CASSQVSPGEAFF.